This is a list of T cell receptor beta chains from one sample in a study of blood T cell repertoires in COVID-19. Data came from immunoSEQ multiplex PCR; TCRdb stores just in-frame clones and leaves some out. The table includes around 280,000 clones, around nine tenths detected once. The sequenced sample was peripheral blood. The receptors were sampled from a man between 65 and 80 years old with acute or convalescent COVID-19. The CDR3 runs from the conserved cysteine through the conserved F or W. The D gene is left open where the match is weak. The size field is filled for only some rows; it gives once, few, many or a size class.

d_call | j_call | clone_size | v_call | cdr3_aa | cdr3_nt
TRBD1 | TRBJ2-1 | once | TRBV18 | CASSANRGPYNEQFF | TGTGCCAGCTCAGCGAACAGGGGACCCTACAATGAGCAGTTCTTC
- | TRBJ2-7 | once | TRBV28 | CASSLPTGAPYEQYF | TGTGCCAGCAGTCTACCGACAGGCGCCCCCTACGAGCAGTACTTC
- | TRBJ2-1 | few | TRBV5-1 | CASSTTGMTYNEQFF | TGCGCCAGCAGCACGACAGGAATGACCTACAATGAGCAGTTCTTC
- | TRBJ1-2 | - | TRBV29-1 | CSVTETVGGYTF | TGCAGCGTGACCGAGACAGTAGGTGGCTACACCTTC
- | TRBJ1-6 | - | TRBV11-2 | CASSSGFLASPLHF | TGTGCCAGCAGTTCAGGGTTTTTGGCGTCACCCCTCCACTTT
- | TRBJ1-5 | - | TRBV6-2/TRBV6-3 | CASSYSLPGGSGQPQHF | TGTGCCAGCAGTTACTCACTTCCCGGGGGGTCGGGTCAGCCCCAGCATTTT
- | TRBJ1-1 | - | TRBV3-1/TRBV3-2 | CASSQGGPGTEAFF | TGTGCCAGCAGCCAAGGGGGGCCTGGCACTGAAGCTTTCTTT
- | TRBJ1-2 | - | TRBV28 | CASSLGGRLGYTF | TGTGCCAGCAGTTTGGGAGGGCGGCTTGGCTACACCTTC
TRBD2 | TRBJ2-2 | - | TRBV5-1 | CASSVGHGRVAGELFF | TGCGCCAGCAGCGTTGGCCACGGGAGGGTGGCCGGGGAGCTGTTTTTT
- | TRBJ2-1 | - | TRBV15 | CATSTLVTLSSYNEQFF | TGTGCCACCAGCACCCTAGTCACCCTTAGCTCCTACAATGAGCAGTTCTTC
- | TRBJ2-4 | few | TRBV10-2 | CASSAGDLIAKNIQYF | TGCGCCAGCAGCGCAGGGGACCTTATAGCCAAAAACATTCAGTACTTC
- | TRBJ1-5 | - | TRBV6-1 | CASSERGMGQPQHF | TGTGCCAGCAGTGAAAGGGGGATGGGTCAGCCCCAGCATTTT
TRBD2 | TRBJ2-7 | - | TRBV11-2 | CASSLDTPGLGVYEQYF | TGTGCCAGCAGCTTAGATACGCCGGGACTAGGGGTCTACGAGCAGTACTTC
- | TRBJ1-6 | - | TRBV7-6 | CASSLEQPPNSPLHF | TGTGCCAGCAGCTTGGAACAGCCTCCAAATTCACCCCTCCACTTT
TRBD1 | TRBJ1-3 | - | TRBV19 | CASGTGQGGNTIYF | TGTGCCAGTGGAACGGGACAGGGAGGAAACACCATATATTTT
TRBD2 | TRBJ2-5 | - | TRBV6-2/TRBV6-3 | CASSFLLLAGGPGRQETQYF | TGTGCCAGCAGTTTCCTTCTGCTAGCGGGAGGGCCTGGGCGACAAGAGACCCAGTACTTC
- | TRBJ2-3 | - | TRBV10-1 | CASSVAPSGDTQYF | TGCGCCAGCAGTGTGGCTCCTTCGGGGGATACGCAGTATTTT
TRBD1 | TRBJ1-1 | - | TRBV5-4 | CASSLAGTGVLNTEAFF | TGTGCCAGCAGCTTGGCCGGGACAGGGGTCCTGAACACTGAAGCTTTCTTT
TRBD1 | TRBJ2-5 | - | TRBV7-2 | CASSSSPDRASRNTQYF | TGTGCCAGCAGCTCAAGTCCGGACAGGGCCTCCCGTAACACCCAGTACTTC
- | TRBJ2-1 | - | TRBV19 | CAVGRGGLTYNEQFF | TGTGCCGTAGGCCGTGGCGGGCTTACCTACAATGAGCAGTTCTTC
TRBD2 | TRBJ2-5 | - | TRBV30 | CAWSALLAGLQETQYF | TGTGCCTGGAGTGCCCTGTTAGCGGGGCTCCAAGAGACCCAGTACTTC
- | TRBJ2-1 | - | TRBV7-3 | CASSLGGDYNEQFF | TGTGCCAGCAGCTTGGGGGGAGATTACAATGAGCAGTTCTTC
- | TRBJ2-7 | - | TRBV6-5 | CASSRLDSYEQYF | TGTGCCAGCAGCCGCCTAGACAGCTACGAGCAGTACTTC
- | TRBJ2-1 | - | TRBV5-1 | CASSLTSNGYNEQFF | TGCGCCAGCAGCTTGACTAGCAACGGCTACAATGAGCAGTTCTTC
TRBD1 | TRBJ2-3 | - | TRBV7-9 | CASSFMTGTTDTQYF | TGTGCCAGCAGCTTCATGACAGGGACCACAGATACGCAGTATTTT
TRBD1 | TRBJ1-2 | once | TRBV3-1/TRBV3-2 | CASSLGQGRFGYTF | TGTGCCAGCAGCCTAGGACAGGGGCGGTTTGGCTACACCTTC
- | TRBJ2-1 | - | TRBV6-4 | CASSDNLLRGHQFF | TGTGCCAGCAGTGACAACCTCCTTAGGGGACACCAGTTCTTC
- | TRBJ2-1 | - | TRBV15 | CATSLGTSKYNEQFF | TGTGCCACCAGCCTAGGGACTTCTAAGTACAATGAGCAGTTCTTC
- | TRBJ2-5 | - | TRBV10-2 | CASSESAPGLGTQYF | TGCGCCAGCAGTGAGTCGGCGCCAGGCTTAGGGACCCAGTACTTC
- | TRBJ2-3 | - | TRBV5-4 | CASSPPQGGSTDTQYF | TGTGCCAGCAGCCCCCCGCAGGGCGGCAGCACAGATACGCAGTATTTT
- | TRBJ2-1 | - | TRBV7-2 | CASSLALGGGLNEQFF | TGTGCCAGCAGCTTAGCGCTTGGGGGGGGCCTAAATGAGCAGTTCTTC
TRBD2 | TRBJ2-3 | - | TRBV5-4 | CASSLASSGGRVDTQYF | TGTGCCAGCAGCTTGGCCTCCAGCGGGGGGAGGGTAGATACGCAGTATTTT
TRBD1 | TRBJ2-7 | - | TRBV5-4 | CASSGARQGREYEQYF | TGTGCCAGCAGCGGTGCCCGACAGGGACGGGAATACGAGCAGTACTTC
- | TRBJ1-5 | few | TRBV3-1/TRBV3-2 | CASSPGRNQPQHF | TGTGCCAGCAGCCCCGGGAGAAATCAGCCCCAGCATTTT
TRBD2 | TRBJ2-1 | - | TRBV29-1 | CSAHGGGVPYNEQFF | TGCAGCGCCCATGGCGGGGGGGTCCCCTACAATGAGCAGTTCTTC
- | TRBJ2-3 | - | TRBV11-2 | CASSLGRQSATDTQYF | TGTGCCAGCAGCTTAGGTCGACAATCGGCCACAGATACGCAGTATTTT
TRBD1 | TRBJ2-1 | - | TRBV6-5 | CASRTGTGTNEQFF | TGTGCCAGCAGAACCGGGACAGGGACCAATGAGCAGTTCTTC
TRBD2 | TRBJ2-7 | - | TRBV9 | CASSKRGTSGVNEQYF | TGTGCCAGCAGCAAAAGGGGTACTAGCGGAGTTAATGAGCAGTACTTC
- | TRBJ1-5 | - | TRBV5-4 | CASSSRGSNQPQHF | TGTGCCAGCAGCTCAAGGGGTAGCAATCAGCCCCAGCATTTT
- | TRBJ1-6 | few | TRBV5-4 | CASSLDKDSPLHF | TGTGCCAGCAGCTTGGACAAAGATTCACCCCTCCACTTT
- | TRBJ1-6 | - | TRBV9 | CASSVGGSRTPLHF | TGTGCCAGCAGCGTAGGAGGTAGTAGGACACCCCTCCACTTT
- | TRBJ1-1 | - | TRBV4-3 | CASSQDRNTEAFF | TGCGCCAGCAGCCAAGATAGGAACACTGAAGCTTTCTTT
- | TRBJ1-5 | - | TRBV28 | CASMNQGRGQPQHF | TGTGCCAGCATGAACCAGGGGCGAGGGCAGCCCCAGCATTTT
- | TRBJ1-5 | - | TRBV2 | CASSADRMANQPQHF | TGTGCCAGCAGCGCCGACAGGATGGCCAATCAGCCCCAGCATTTT
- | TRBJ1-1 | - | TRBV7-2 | CASSFQGPEAFF | TGTGCCAGCAGCTTTCAGGGTCCCGAAGCTTTCTTT
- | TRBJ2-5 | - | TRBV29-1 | CSVVQRRGSGETQYF | TGCAGCGTTGTACAGAGAAGGGGAAGTGGAGAGACCCAGTACTTC
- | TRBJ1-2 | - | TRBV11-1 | CASSSQGFAYGYTF | TGTGCCAGCAGCTCTCAGGGATTTGCCTATGGCTACACCTTC
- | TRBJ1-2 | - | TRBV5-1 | CASSSQGEGYGYTF | TGCGCCAGCAGCTCACAGGGAGAGGGCTATGGCTACACCTTC
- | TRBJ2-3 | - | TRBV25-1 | CASSDQTRGQYF | TGTGCCAGCAGTGATCAGACGCGGGGGCAGTATTTT
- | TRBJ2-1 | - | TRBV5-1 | CASSLGDYPQNEQFF | TGCGCCAGCAGCTTGGGTGACTACCCCCAGAATGAGCAGTTCTTC
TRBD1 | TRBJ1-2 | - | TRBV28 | CASRGAGGGWGYGYTF | TGTGCCAGCAGGGGGGCAGGGGGTGGCTGGGGCTATGGCTACACCTTC
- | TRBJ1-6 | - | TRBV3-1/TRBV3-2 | CASSQVAGGAPLHF | TGTGCCAGCAGCCAAGTGGCGGGGGGGGCACCCCTCCACTTT
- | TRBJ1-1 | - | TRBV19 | CASAFWTEAFF | TGTGCCAGTGCGTTTTGGACTGAAGCTTTCTTT
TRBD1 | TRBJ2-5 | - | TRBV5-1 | CASSLLGKRQGETQYF | TGCGCCAGCAGCTTGCTGGGAAAGAGACAGGGAGAGACCCAGTACTTC
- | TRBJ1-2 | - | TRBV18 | CASSPKGVHGYTF | TGTGCCAGCTCACCAAAGGGGGTGCATGGCTACACCTTC
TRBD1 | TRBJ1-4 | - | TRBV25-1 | CASSEPRQGAEKLFF | TGTGCCAGCAGTGAACCTAGACAGGGTGCTGAAAAACTGTTTTTT
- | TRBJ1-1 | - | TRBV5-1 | CASSLYGTEAFF | TGCGCCAGCAGCTTGTACGGCACTGAAGCTTTCTTT
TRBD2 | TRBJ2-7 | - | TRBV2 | CAIGTSGGSAQPF | TGTGCCATCGGGACTAGCGGGGGGTCCGCCCAACCCTTC
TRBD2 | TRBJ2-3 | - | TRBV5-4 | CASSISGGADTQYF | TGTGCCAGCAGCATAAGCGGGGGGGCAGATACGCAGTATTTT